The 10 T cell receptor beta chains in this list originate from one sample, sequenced in a study of control samples from healthy donors and cancer patients. Only in-frame clones appear in the TCRdb table, and some are missing; sequencing was by immunoSEQ multiplex PCR. This sample yields 110,000 to 150,000 clones, of which about 88% are seen a single time; 8.5% to 9.5% belongs to the top ten. Sequencing was performed on blood. These receptors came from a woman aged 25-40 years in good health.

The chain employs TRBV24-1 and TRBJ1-1; 9 bases fit TRBD1. This CDR3 contains 15 residues. V shed 5 bases and J 4 bases; nucleotides not matched to a gene: 7. Germline V gene data show CDR1 as KGHDR and CDR2 as SFDVKD. The CDR3 protein is CATSAEDRGSTEAFF. CDR3 DNA sequence: TGTGCCACCAGTGCCGAAGACAGGGGGAGCACTGAAGCTTTCTTT.

The chain joins TRBV24-1 to TRBJ1-1, with D unclear. The CDR3 is made up of 13 amino acids. CDR1 and CDR2 from the germline V gene are KGHDR and SFDVKD. V was trimmed by 4 bases and J by 12 bases, leaving 17 bases between them. CDR3 coding DNA: TGTGCCACCAGTGACCCCTCCGGGCCCCGGACTTTCTTT. Residues: CATSDPSGPRTFF.

V and J are TRBV19 and TRBJ1-1, with D possibly TRBD1 on 6 matching bases. The CDR3 consists of 14 residues. Germline CDR1 and CDR2: LNHDA and SQIVND (reference sequence). The V end was cut by 4 bases, the J end by 1 base, with 10 bases between. CDR3 nucleotides: TGTGCCAGTAGTACAAACAGGGAGAACACTGAAGCTTTCTTT. Protein: CASSTNRENTEAFF. Looking up the rest from reference TRBV19 and TRBJ1-1 gives the full variable domain: DGGITQSPKYLFRKEGQNVTLSCEQNLNHDAMYWYRQDPGQGLRLIYYSQIVNDFQKGDIAEGYSVSREKKESFPLTVTSAQKNPTAFYLCASSTNRENTEAFFGQGTRLTVV.

The count of this clone is one. This rearrangement joins TRBV6-6 to TRBJ1-4; 9 nucleotides line up with TRBD1. CDR1 is MNHNY, CDR2 SVGAGI, per germline (reference sequence). Unmatched junction bases numbered 6, after V lost 2 bases and J lost 8 bases. This CDR3 contains 15 residues. The CDR3 reads CASSYPGQGDEKLFF. In nucleotides, the CDR3 is TGTGCCAGCAGTTACCCGGGACAGGGAGACGAAAAACTGTTTTTT.

The CDR3 loop reads CASSSTGLTPLHF. DNA of the CDR3: TGTGCCAGCAGCTCCACAGGGTTGACACCCCTCCACTTT. This chain connects TRBV7-9 to TRBJ1-6, with D perhaps matching TRBD1 (6 bases). Germline-derived CDR1 and CDR2 are SEHNR and FQNEAQ (reference sequence). V was shortened by 4 bases and J by 11 bases, with 12 bases between the two germline ends. This CDR3 has 13 amino acids.

The rearrangement joins TRBV9 to TRBJ2-2; TRBD1 matches at 10 bases. Germline assignment: CDR1 SGDLS and CDR2 YYNGEE. The CDR3 is 16 amino acids. V lost 2 bases and J lost 5; bases outside the gene matches: 6. The CDR3 DNA reads as TGTGCCAGCAGCGTGGGACAGGGGAGGAGTACCGGGGAGCTGTTTTTT. The encoded protein is CASSVGQGRSTGELFF. Drawing the rest from reference TRBV9 and TRBJ2-2, the complete variable domain is DSGVTQTPKHLITATGQRVTLRCSPRSGDLSVYWYQQSLDQGLQFLIQYYNGEERAKGNILERFSAQQFPDLHSELNLSSLELGDSALYFCASSVGQGRSTGELFFGEGSRLTVL.

The rearrangement joins TRBV11-3 to TRBJ2-5; 7 nucleotides align to TRBD2. Germline assignment: CDR1 SGHNT and CDR2 YENEEA. With V trimmed by 1 base and J by 4 bases, 3 bases remained unmatched. The CDR3 is made up of 14 amino acids. As DNA, the CDR3 is TGTGCCAGCAGCTTAGGCGGGAGTGCAGAGACCCAGTACTTC. It translates to CASSLGGSAETQYF.

CDR3 amino acids: CASSTYWGFGIAGGPRQFF. In DNA, the CDR3 is TGTGCCAGCAGCACCTACTGGGGCTTCGGGATAGCGGGAGGGCCGCGGCAGTTCTTC. The rearrangement uses TRBV27 and TRBJ2-1, with TRBD2 matching 11 bases. The CDR3 runs 19 residues. Germline V gene lookup returns CDR1 MNHEY and CDR2 SMNVEV (reference sequence). V lost 6 bases to trimming and J lost 12 bases; unmatched junction nucleotides: 25.

This clone was observed a handful of times. The CDR3 spells CASSQGTGTGNGYTF. CDR3 nucleotide sequence: TGCGCCAGCAGCCAAGGTACCGGGACAGGGAATGGCTACACCTTC. The chain recombines TRBV4-1 with TRBJ1-2, with TRBD1 matching over 9 bases. Looked up from germline, CDR1 is MGHRA and CDR2 is YSYEKL. The ends lost 1 base at V and 6 bases at J; junction bases unmatched: 6. The CDR3 contains 15 residues.

This clone was counted once. The chain uses TRBV5-4 and TRBJ2-5; 9 bases align to TRBD2. CDR1 and CDR2 from the germline V gene are SGHNT and YYREEE (reference sequence). V gave up 1 base and J gave up 2 bases; unmatched junction bases: 6. The CDR3 runs 16 residues. This CDR3 reads CASSLKRLAVQETQYF. The CDR3 DNA reads as TGTGCCAGCAGCTTGAAGAGACTAGCGGTTCAAGAGACCCAGTACTTC.